The 19 T cell receptor beta chains given below trace back to one sample, sequenced in a study of cytomegalovirus exposure and HLA in healthy donors. Both 60 Vbeta primers and 13 Jbeta primers went into the PCR. The data were produced by immunoSEQ multiplex PCR, yet TCRdb's version contains in-frame clones alone and is incomplete. The table has fewer than 200,000 clones, roughly 80% seen once. Input material: PBMCs. The receptors stem from a woman between 18 and 30 years old in good health and CMV-seronegative.

This sequence joins TRBV6-1 and TRBJ2-4, with 8 nucleotides matching TRBD2. The CDR3 has 17 amino acids. Per germline, CDR1 MNHNS and CDR2 SASEGT. V was pared by 3 bases and J by 3 bases, with 10 bases of the junction left unmatched. The CDR3 loop reads CASSELYGAGGKNIQYF. The CDR3 DNA reads TGTGCCAGCAGTGAGTTATACGGGGCGGGAGGCAAAAACATTCAGTACTTC.

This clone was detected only once. The chain has TRBV28 and TRBJ2-5; 8 bases line up with TRBD1. The CDR3 contains 15 residues. Germline V lookup: CDR1 MDHEN, CDR2 SYDVKM. The trim removed 9 bases at V and 5 bases at J, leaving 14 bases unmatched. The CDR3 spells CASRIGTGALETQYF. The CDR3 nucleotides are TGTGCCAGTCGCATCGGGACAGGCGCATTGGAGACCCAGTACTTC. Full variable domain (missing parts from reference TRBV28 and TRBJ2-5): DVKVTQSSRYLVKRTGEKVFLECVQDMDHENMFWYRQDPGLGLRLIYFSYDVKMKEKGDIPEGYSVSREKKERFSLILESASTNQTSMYLCASRIGTGALETQYFGPGTRLLVL.

This clone was picked up a small number of times. The rearrangement links TRBV5-1 to TRBJ2-3; 9 nucleotides line up with TRBD2. The junction had 3 bases not matched to a gene; V was cut back by 4 bases and J by 0 bases. Germline CDR1 and CDR2: SGHRS and YFSETQ. This CDR3 region has 15 residues. The CDR3 loop is CASSVTSGSTDTQYF. The CDR3 region has the DNA TGCGCCAGCAGCGTGACTAGCGGAAGCACAGATACGCAGTATTTT.

V and J are TRBV5-1 and TRBJ1-1, with D possibly being TRBD1 (5 bases). Trimming stripped 0 bases from V and 1 base from J, with 13 bases between. This CDR3 spans 16 amino acids. CDR1 is SGHRS and CDR2 is YFSETQ in the germline V gene. This CDR3 is CASSLAREGPNTEAFF. The DNA for the CDR3 is TGCGCCAGCAGCTTGGCCCGGGAGGGACCGAACACTGAAGCTTTCTTT.

This chain links TRBV15 with TRBJ1-1, with D possibly TRBD1 on 5 matching bases. Germline V gene sequence: CDR1 LNHNV, CDR2 YYDKDF (reference sequence). Trimming stripped 0 bases from V and 3 bases from J, with 11 bases between. The CDR3 is 15 residues long. This chain's CDR3 is CATSRDSGVDTEAFF. The CDR3 DNA reads TGTGCCACCAGCAGAGATTCGGGGGTCGACACTGAAGCTTTCTTT. The variable domain in full, completed from reference TRBV15 and TRBJ1-1, reads DAMVIQNPRYQVTQFGKPVTLSCSQTLNHNVMYWYQQKSSQAPKLLFHYYDKDFNNEADTPDNFQSRRPNTSFCFLDIRSPGLGDTAMYLCATSRDSGVDTEAFFGQGTRLTVV.

The V gene is TRBV5-1, the J gene TRBJ2-1; 12 bases line up with TRBD2. The V and J ends lost 1 base and 4 bases, in that order; junction bases with no gene match: 9. The CDR3 contains 18 residues. Germline V gene sequence: CDR1 SGHRS, CDR2 YFSETQ. CDR3 coding DNA: TGCGCCAGCAGCTTGTATAGACTAGCGGGAGAGTCATACAATGAGCAGTTCTTC. It codes for CASSLYRLAGESYNEQFF.

The chain combines TRBV4-2 with TRBJ2-1; TRBD2 is a possible D gene (6 bases). This CDR3 is built from 17 residues. With 4 bases removed from V and 4 bases from J, the gap between germline ends came to 20 bases. CDR1 and CDR2 from the germline V gene are LGHNA and YNFKEQ. CDR3 nucleotide sequence: TGTGCCAGCAGCCGGTCCGGGGGAAGGGTTGTTTACAATGAGCAGTTCTTC. It yields the protein CASSRSGGRVVYNEQFF.

The chain recombines TRBV5-4 with TRBJ2-1; 7 bases map to TRBD2. The CDR3 has 18 residues. Germline V gene data show CDR1 as SGHNT and CDR2 as YYREEE (reference sequence). After removal of 4 bases from V and 0 bases from J, the junction contained 13 bases not matched to a gene. The CDR3 reads CASSPPAGVGSSYNEQFF. The CDR3 DNA reads as TGTGCCAGCAGCCCCCCCGCGGGAGTGGGTAGCTCCTACAATGAGCAGTTCTTC.

The V call is TRBV30, the J call TRBJ1-1; 9 nucleotides align to TRBD1. CDR1 and CDR2 (germline): GTSNPN, SVGIG (reference sequence). The J segment lost 1 base and the V segment lost 5 bases, leaving 8 bases of the junction unmatched. The CDR3 spans 15 residues. DNA of the CDR3: TGTGCCTGGGCCGGACCGGGACAGGGGAACACTGAAGCTTTCTTT. Translating gives CAWAGPGQGNTEAFF.

This clone has only a few counts. The chain joins TRBV11-2 to TRBJ1-2; TRBD1 matches at 9 bases. The CDR3 is 15 amino acids. Germline V gene sequence: CDR1 SGHAT, CDR2 FQNNGV. V lost 5 bases and J lost 3; bases outside the gene matches: 7. As DNA, the CDR3 is TGTGCCAGCAGCCCGTGGACAGGGGATGACTATGGCTACACCTTC. Protein: CASSPWTGDDYGYTF.

This chain links TRBV25-1 with TRBJ2-7, with a possible D match to TRBD1 (6 bases). This CDR3 region has 13 residues. The V and J ends lost 3 bases and 5 bases respectively, with 11 bases between them. Per the germline V gene, CDR1 is MGHDK and CDR2 is SYGVNS. CDR3 sequence: CASSEPDRDEQYF. The CDR3 DNA is TGTGCCAGCAGTGAGCCGGACAGAGACGAGCAGTACTTC.

The chain has TRBV6-5 and TRBJ2-3, with 7 bases identical to TRBD1. This CDR3 comprises 13 residues. Germline V gives CDR1 MNHEY, CDR2 SVGAGI. Trimming cost V 5 bases and J 4 bases; bases outside gene matches: 3. The CDR3: CASSRQGPDTQYF. DNA for the CDR3: TGTGCCAGCAGTCGACAGGGTCCAGATACGCAGTATTTT.

This chain links TRBV6-4 with TRBJ2-3; D is uncertain. CDR1 is MRHNA and CDR2 is SNTAGT in the germline V gene. This CDR3 region has 13 residues. V gave up 5 bases and J gave up 2 bases, with 8 bases separating them. DNA of the CDR3: TGTGCCAGCAGTATAGATTTCACAGATACGCAGTATTTT. It yields the protein CASSIDFTDTQYF.

This chain uses TRBV28 with TRBJ1-2; 7 bases agree with TRBD1. V gave up 10 bases and J gave up 7 bases; unmatched junction bases: 12. The CDR3 extends over 13 amino acids. The germline CDR1 and CDR2 sequences are MDHEN and SYDVKM. The CDR3 DNA reads as TGTGCCACCTGTAGTGTCACAGGGGCTGGCTACACCTTC. Protein product: CATCSVTGAGYTF.

V usage is TRBV10-1 and J usage is TRBJ2-3; no reliable D call. Germline CDR1 and CDR2: WNHNN and SYGVQD (reference sequence). The CDR3 consists of 15 residues. Trimming took off 5 bases at V and 0 bases at J, with 12 bases between the two ends. The CDR3 coding sequence is TGCGCCAGCAGTACCGATCGGGTTAGCACAGATACGCAGTATTTT. It translates to CASSTDRVSTDTQYF.

The rearrangement joins TRBV2 to TRBJ1-4, with D possibly being TRBD1 (5 bases). V was clipped by 8 bases and J by 8 bases, with 6 bases between them. The CDR3 has 10 amino acids. Germline V lookup: CDR1 SNHLY, CDR2 FYNNEI. The CDR3 loop is CASGAEKLFF. As DNA, the CDR3 is TGTGCCAGCGGGGCGGAAAAACTGTTTTTT.

This chain joins TRBV28 and TRBJ2-1; 12 bases agree with TRBD2. The CDR3 is 17 residues long. V lost 5 bases, J lost 8 bases, and 13 bases stayed unmatched. CDR1 is MDHEN, CDR2 SYDVKM, per germline. The CDR3 DNA reads as TGTGCCAGCAGTACCCTAGCGGGAGGGCCCCATCGATATGAGCAGTTCTTC. Protein product: CASSTLAGGPHRYEQFF.

As DNA, the CDR3 is TGCGCCAGCACGACAGGGCCTAACACTGAAGCTTTCTTT. Amino acids: CASTTGPNTEAFF. J is TRBJ1-1 and V is TRBV5-1; 7 bases align to TRBD1. Germline assignment: CDR1 SGHRS and CDR2 YFSETQ. The CDR3 runs to 13 residues. Trimming took 6 bases from V and 2 from J; bases not matched to a gene: 4.

The J gene is TRBJ2-7, the V gene TRBV7-9, with D perhaps matching TRBD2 (5 bases). The CDR3 runs 17 residues. CDR1 SEHNR and CDR2 FQNEAQ come from the germline V gene (reference sequence). Trimming shortened V by 5 bases and J by 3 bases, and 23 bases separated the two germline ends. CDR3 sequence reads: CASSRSTRSGPYYEQYF. DNA of the CDR3: TGTGCCAGCAGCCGATCTACCCGGAGCGGCCCGTACTACGAGCAGTACTTC.